These T cell receptor beta chains were read from a single sample in a study of OX40 agonist ivuxolimab in advanced cancers. Profiled with immunoSEQ multiplex PCR; TCRdb holds only in-frame clones, not every one. The table lists approximately 100,000 clones, around 88% of them singletons. This sample comprised CD4+ or CD8+ T cells sorted from blood, obtained in a trial of the OX40 agonist ivuxolimab. The receptor set was obtained from an adult with an advanced solid tumor such as melanoma, head and neck, liver or kidney cancer. Both conserved end residues are part of each CDR3. Each record gives: V gene, D gene, clone size, J gene, CDR3 protein, CDR3 DNA. D genes are given only for firm matches. Clone size appears in some rows only: once, few, many, or a class for an expanded clone.

V gene: TRBV2
D gene: NA
clone size: NA
J gene: TRBJ2-7
CDR3 protein: CASSEWGGGYEQYF
CDR3 DNA: TGTGCCAGCAGTGAGTGGGGGGGCGGCTACGAGCAGTACTTC

V gene: TRBV25-1
D gene: NA
clone size: NA
J gene: TRBJ1-4
CDR3 protein: CASSDRAVSEKLFF
CDR3 DNA: TGTGCCAGCAGTGACAGGGCGGTTAGTGAAAAACTGTTTTTT

V gene: TRBV1
D gene: NA
clone size: few
J gene: TRBJ1-1
CDR3 protein: CTSSQGRNTEAFF
CDR3 DNA: TGCACCAGCAGCCAGGGGAGGAACACTGAAGCTTTCTTT

V gene: TRBV27
D gene: NA
clone size: NA
J gene: TRBJ2-7
CDR3 protein: CASSSQDGSYEQYF
CDR3 DNA: TGTGCCAGCAGTTCTCAGGACGGTTCCTACGAGCAGTACTTC

V gene: TRBV28
D gene: NA
clone size: NA
J gene: TRBJ1-1
CDR3 protein: CASGAGVNTEAFF
CDR3 DNA: TGTGCCAGCGGAGCAGGGGTCAACACTGAAGCTTTCTTT

V gene: TRBV18
D gene: NA
clone size: NA
J gene: TRBJ1-4
CDR3 protein: CATGEEEGEKLFF
CDR3 DNA: TGTGCCACCGGAGAGGAAGAGGGGGAAAAACTGTTTTTT

V gene: TRBV28
D gene: TRBD1
clone size: few
J gene: TRBJ1-1
CDR3 protein: CASAPEGAGNTEAFF
CDR3 DNA: TGTGCCAGCGCGCCCGAGGGGGCTGGGAACACTGAAGCTTTCTTT

V gene: TRBV19
D gene: NA
clone size: NA
J gene: TRBJ1-1
CDR3 protein: CASSIEPMNTEAFF
CDR3 DNA: TGTGCCAGTAGTATAGAACCGATGAACACTGAAGCTTTCTTT

V gene: TRBV15
D gene: NA
clone size: NA
J gene: TRBJ2-5
CDR3 protein: CATSRGGQETQYF
CDR3 DNA: TGTGCCACCAGCAGAGGGGGCCAAGAGACCCAGTACTTC

V gene: TRBV29-1
D gene: NA
clone size: few
J gene: TRBJ1-5
CDR3 protein: CSVNLGGIGQPQHF
CDR3 DNA: TGCAGCGTAAACCTCGGGGGGATCGGTCAGCCCCAGCATTTT

V gene: TRBV5-1
D gene: TRBD1
clone size: NA
J gene: TRBJ1-1
CDR3 protein: CATSGQGGTEAFF
CDR3 DNA: TGCGCCACCTCGGGACAGGGGGGCACTGAAGCTTTCTTT

V gene: TRBV20-1
D gene: NA
clone size: NA
J gene: TRBJ1-2
CDR3 protein: CSAPGVYGYTF
CDR3 DNA: TGCAGTGCTCCAGGGGTCTATGGCTACACCTTC

V gene: TRBV7-3
D gene: NA
clone size: once
J gene: TRBJ1-1
CDR3 protein: CASSGSGLDTEAFF
CDR3 DNA: TGTGCCAGCAGCGGATCAGGCCTAGACACTGAAGCTTTCTTT

V gene: TRBV6-6
D gene: NA
clone size: few
J gene: TRBJ1-1
CDR3 protein: CASKNRDTEAFF
CDR3 DNA: TGTGCCAGCAAGAACAGAGACACTGAAGCTTTCTTT

V gene: TRBV6-1
D gene: NA
clone size: once
J gene: TRBJ1-2
CDR3 protein: CASRQRPNYGYTF
CDR3 DNA: TGTGCCAGCCGACAGCGACCTAACTATGGCTACACCTTC

V gene: TRBV25-1
D gene: NA
clone size: NA
J gene: TRBJ1-1
CDR3 protein: CASSPSGTEAFF
CDR3 DNA: TGTGCCAGCAGCCCATCCGGAACTGAAGCTTTCTTT

V gene: TRBV19
D gene: NA
clone size: NA
J gene: TRBJ1-2
CDR3 protein: CASSMSGVYGYTF
CDR3 DNA: TGTGCCAGTAGTATGTCCGGGGTCTATGGCTACACCTTC

V gene: TRBV20-1
D gene: NA
clone size: few
J gene: TRBJ1-1
CDR3 protein: CSATVSGKAFF
CDR3 DNA: TGCAGTGCTACGGTCAGTGGGAAAGCTTTCTTT

V gene: TRBV13
D gene: NA
clone size: NA
J gene: TRBJ2-1
CDR3 protein: CASSLGGAYNEQFF
CDR3 DNA: TGTGCCAGCAGCTTAGGGGGGGCCTACAATGAGCAGTTCTTC

V gene: TRBV18
D gene: TRBD1
clone size: NA
J gene: TRBJ1-3
CDR3 protein: CASSQQGVSGNTIYF
CDR3 DNA: TGTGCCAGCTCACAACAGGGGGTGTCTGGAAACACCATATATTTT

V gene: TRBV7-2
D gene: NA
clone size: NA
J gene: TRBJ2-7
CDR3 protein: CASSALWGGAAYEQYF
CDR3 DNA: TGTGCCAGCAGCGCCCTGTGGGGGGGCGCAGCCTACGAGCAGTACTTC

V gene: TRBV5-4
D gene: TRBD1
clone size: NA
J gene: TRBJ2-1
CDR3 protein: CASSTRGEQFF
CDR3 DNA: TGTGCCAGCAGCACCAGGGGGGAGCAGTTCTTC

V gene: TRBV9
D gene: TRBD1
clone size: NA
J gene: TRBJ1-1
CDR3 protein: CASSAQGASTEAFF
CDR3 DNA: TGTGCCAGCAGCGCACAGGGGGCGAGCACTGAAGCTTTCTTT